These T cell receptor beta chains were read from a single sample in a study of cytomegalovirus exposure and HLA in healthy donors. Produced via immunoSEQ multiplex PCR; TCRdb's table is partial and in-frame only. The sample carries about 140,000 clones, around four fifths recorded once. Sequences were obtained from PBMCs. These receptors originate from a man aged 25 to 40 in good health and CMV-seropositive. Each CDR3 is given with its conserved first and last residue. D genes are given only for firm matches. Clone size, where shown, is once, few, many, or a class for clones that have expanded.

>TRBD1|TRBV2|17|NA|TRBJ2-7
CASSVSTSTGAAYEQYF
TGTGCCAGCAGTGTCTCTACGTCGACAGGGGCGGCCTACGAGCAGTACTTC
>TRBD2|TRBV18|16|NA|TRBJ2-5
CASSPPSGGTQETQYF
TGTGCCAGCTCACCACCAAGCGGGGGGACGCAAGAGACCCAGTACTTC
>TRBD1|TRBV25-1|15|NA|TRBJ2-7
CASRRPGTGVYEQYF
TGTGCCAGCAGAAGACCCGGGACAGGGGTATACGAGCAGTACTTC
>NA|TRBV19|14|once|TRBJ1-5
CASRGGGSNQPQHF
TGTGCCAGTAGGGGAGGGGGAAGCAATCAGCCCCAGCATTTT
>NA|TRBV6-5|14|NA|TRBJ2-3
CASSYTQSTDTQYF
TGTGCCAGCAGTTACACCCAGAGCACAGATACGCAGTATTTT
>NA|TRBV9|16|NA|TRBJ2-3
CASSDLQGPSTDTQYF
TGTGCCAGCAGCGACCTACAGGGCCCTAGCACAGATACGCAGTATTTT
>NA|TRBV4-1|16|NA|TRBJ2-5
CASSLVGGGLGETQYF
TGCGCCAGCAGCCTAGTGGGGGGTGGGTTAGGCGAGACCCAGTACTTC
>NA|TRBV6-5|16|few|TRBJ1-2
CASSYSRTGGGYGYTF
TGTGCCAGCAGTTACTCGAGGACGGGAGGCGGCTATGGCTACACCTTC
>NA|TRBV5-1|15|NA|TRBJ2-1
CASSMQAGFYNEQFF
TGCGCCAGCAGCATGCAGGCGGGGTTCTACAATGAGCAGTTCTTC
>TRBD2|TRBV7-3|17|NA|TRBJ2-1
CASSLGFTLAGGSEQFF
TGTGCCAGCAGCTTAGGGTTTACGCTAGCGGGAGGAAGTGAGCAGTTCTTC
>NA|TRBV4-2|15|few|TRBJ2-3
CASSQDFGGTDTQYF
TGTGCCAGCAGCCAAGATTTCGGGGGCACAGATACGCAGTATTTT
>NA|TRBV6-1|13|few|TRBJ1-1
CASSGERRTEAFF
TGTGCCAGCAGTGGGGAGAGGAGGACTGAAGCTTTCTTT
>TRBD1|TRBV19|15|NA|TRBJ2-3
CASSAWTGDTDTQYF
TGTGCCAGTAGTGCTTGGACAGGGGACACAGATACGCAGTATTTT
>NA|TRBV25-1|12|NA|TRBJ2-2
CASTRYTGELFF
TGTGCCAGCACCAGATACACCGGGGAGCTGTTTTTT
>TRBD1|TRBV28|14|NA|TRBJ1-1
CFCGGTGENTEAFF
TGTTTTTGCGGAGGGACAGGCGAGAACACTGAAGCTTTCTTT
>NA|TRBV28|14|NA|TRBJ2-3
CASSLWASTDTQYF
TGTGCCAGCAGTTTATGGGCAAGCACAGATACGCAGTATTTT
>NA|TRBV5-5|13|NA|TRBJ2-5
CASILGAGETQYF
TGTGCCAGCATCTTAGGGGCTGGGGAGACCCAGTACTTC
>TRBD2|TRBV5-6|11|once|TRBJ2-5
CASSWGGTQYF
TGTGCCAGCAGCTGGGGGGGGACCCAGTACTTC
>NA|TRBV10-3|14|once|TRBJ2-7
CAISPGLSSYEQYF
TGTGCCATCAGTCCCGGACTGAGCTCCTACGAGCAGTACTTC
>NA|TRBV7-2|12|NA|TRBJ2-7
CASSSADYEQYF
TGTGCCAGCAGCTCCGCGGACTACGAGCAGTACTTC
>NA|TRBV18|13|once|TRBJ2-5
CASRDRNQETQYF
TGTGCCAGCCGTGACAGGAACCAAGAGACCCAGTACTTC
>TRBD1|TRBV10-2|15|NA|TRBJ2-7
CASSPRDRGSHEQYF
TGCGCCAGCAGTCCCCGGGACAGGGGCTCCCACGAGCAGTACTTC
>NA|TRBV2|13|NA|TRBJ1-5
CASSEGADQPQHF
TGTGCCAGCAGTGAGGGGGCGGATCAGCCCCAGCATTTT